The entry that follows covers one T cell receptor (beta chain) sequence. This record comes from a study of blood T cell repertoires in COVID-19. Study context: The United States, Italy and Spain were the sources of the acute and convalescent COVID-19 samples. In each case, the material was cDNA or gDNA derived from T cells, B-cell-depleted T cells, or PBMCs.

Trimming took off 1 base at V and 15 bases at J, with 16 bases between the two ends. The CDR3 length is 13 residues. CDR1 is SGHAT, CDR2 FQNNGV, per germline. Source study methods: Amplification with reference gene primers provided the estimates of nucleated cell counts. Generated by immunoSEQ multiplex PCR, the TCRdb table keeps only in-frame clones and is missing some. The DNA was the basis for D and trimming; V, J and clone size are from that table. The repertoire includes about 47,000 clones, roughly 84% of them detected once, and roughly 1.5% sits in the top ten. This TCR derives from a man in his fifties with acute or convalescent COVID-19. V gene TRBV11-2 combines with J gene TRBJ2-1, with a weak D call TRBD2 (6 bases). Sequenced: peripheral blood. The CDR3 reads CASSLGGGGARFF. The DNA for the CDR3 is TGTGCCAGCAGCTTAGGGGGTGGAGGGGCTCGGTTCTTC. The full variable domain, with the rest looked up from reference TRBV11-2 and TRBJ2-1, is EAGVAQSPRYKIIEKRQSVAFWCNPISGHATLYWYQQILGQGPKLLIQFQNNGVVDDSQLPKDRFSAERLKGVDSTLKIQPAKLEDSAVYLCASSLGGGGARFFGPGTRLTVL.